Listed here are 7 T cell receptor beta chains from one sample, sequenced in a study of T cells expressing NK-cell markers. TCRdb re-called the 5' RACE reads, yielding one record per CDR3 amino acid sequence without DNA. This repertoire includes some 390,000 distinct CDR3 sequences. Sequenced sample: blood T cells: a sorted CD56 or NKG2C T cell subset, CD4+ or CD8+ T cells, or bulk PBMC T cells (not recorded which). These receptor sequences come from a woman aged 50 to 60 in good health.

CDR3 amino acids: CATSDLMAKKDEQFF. V usage is TRBV24-1 and J usage is TRBJ2-1. Germline V gene sequence: CDR1 KGHDR, CDR2 SFDVKD. The CDR3 runs 15 residues.

The chain combines TRBV3-1 with TRBJ2-7; TCRdb reports TRBD2, a call that lacks DNA to check it against. This CDR3 is built from 15 residues. Germline loops: CDR1 LGHDT, CDR2 YNNKEL (reference sequence). This CDR3 is CASSQASAPAYEQYF.

This chain links TRBV5-1 with TRBJ2-3; the TCRdb call, TRBD2, lacks DNA for checking. The CDR3 is 14 amino acids. Germline V CDR1 and CDR2: SGHRS, YFSETQ. The CDR3 loop is CASSQRTSGDTQYF.

This chain uses TRBV12-3 or TRBV12-4 with TRBJ1-2; with no DNA, the TCRdb D assignment of TRBD1 cannot be verified. The CDR3 runs to 12 residues. CDR3 protein: CASSGAYYGYTF.

The chain uses TRBV20-1 and TRBJ2-5; as DNA is missing, the TRBD2 call by TCRdb cannot be tested. This CDR3 has 13 amino acids. Germline CDR1 DFQATT, CDR2 SNEGSKA (reference sequence). The CDR3: CSVGRGNGETQYF.

V usage is TRBV18 and J usage is TRBJ1-2; lacking DNA, the TRBD1 call made by TCRdb goes unchecked. The V gene's germline CDR1 is KGHSH and CDR2 LQKENI. The CDR3 totals 14 residues. The CDR3 reads CASSPWTGSEGYTF.

The genes are TRBV5-1 and TRBJ2-2; TCRdb outputs TRBD2, but without DNA this stays unchecked. Germline V gives CDR1 SGHRS, CDR2 YFSETQ. The length of the CDR3 is 17 residues. This CDR3 is CASSPSPSGTRTGELFF.